This T cell receptor (beta chain) appears in the sequencing data of a study of T cells in Graves' hyperthyroidism and ophthalmopathy. Fresh peripheral blood, around 9.3 ml, was the source of the PBMCs. Germline lookup yields CDR1 DFQATT and CDR2 SNEGSKA (reference sequence). The ends were cut back, 0 bases at V and 1 base at J, with 9 bases in the middle. The CDR3 spans 14 residues. The investigators amplified TCR beta CDR3 regions from RNA transcripts. The TCR CDR3 was amplified in a first-round RT-PCR using the HTBI primer set. TCRdb redid the calling of the multiplex PCR reads with MiXCR, one entry per CDR3 protein. The sample lists about 720,000 distinct CDR3 sequences; around 20% were seen once.

Input material: blood. J is TRBJ2-5 and V is TRBV20-1; D is ambiguous. This TCR derives from a woman in her 50s with Graves' hyperthyroidism that later progressed to Graves' ophthalmopathy. The CDR3 spells CSAREGTGQETQYF. CDR3 sequence (DNA): TGCAGTGCTAGAGAGGGAACGGGCCAAGAGACCCAGTACTTC.